Below, 16 T cell receptor beta chains from the same sample are listed, as sequenced in a study of breast tumors, draining lymph nodes, adjacent tissues. TCRdb reanalysed the multiplex PCR reads using MiXCR and keeps one entry per CDR3 protein. The sample records 150,000 to 250,000 distinct CDR3 sequences, over 25% being singletons. Samples came from axillary lymph nodes draining the breast cancer. What was sequenced was axillary lymph node tissue. Every receptor here comes from a female donor with breast cancer. Some clones in this sample may be carry-over from other donors' samples.

This clonotype was observed at least ten times. The chain uses TRBV20-1 and TRBJ1-2; D is perhaps TRBD1 (5 bases). This CDR3 has 11 amino acids. With 6 bases removed from V and 3 bases from J, the gap between germline ends came to 8 bases. Germline V gene lookup returns CDR1 DFQATT and CDR2 SNEGSKA (reference sequence). The CDR3 reads CSAVRDYGYTF. The CDR3 DNA reads TGCAGTGCGGTCAGGGACTATGGCTACACCTTC.

In this sample, this clonotype turned up many times. This chain connects TRBV12-3 or TRBV12-4 to TRBJ2-3; D may correspond to TRBD1 or TRBD2 (5 bases each). The CDR3 extends over 13 amino acids. Trimming left V 3 bases short and J 2 bases short, with 6 bases between. The CDR3 DNA reads as TGTGCCAGCAGTTTGGGGGACACAGATACGCAGTATTTT. It encodes CASSLGDTDTQYF.

This clonotype was recorded at least ten times. A read error may account for a junction end that differs from germline. The chain uses TRBV14 and TRBJ2-5; D possibly corresponds to TRBD1 (6 bases). CDR1 and CDR2 from the germline V gene are SGHDN and FVKESK. This CDR3 is 14 amino acids long. The CDR3, as DNA: TGTGCCAGCAGCCGCGGACAGTCGTTGGAGACCCAGTCCTTC. This sequence encodes CASSRGQSLETQSF.

In its sample, this clonotype was seen many times. The genes are TRBV20-1 and TRBJ2-3; 9 bases fit TRBD2. This CDR3 region has 19 residues. J was trimmed by 2 bases and V by 0 bases; bases with no gene match: 15. CDR1 is DFQATT and CDR2 is SNEGSKA in the germline V gene (reference sequence). The chain's CDR3 is CSARDWGLAGRGDTDTQYF. The CDR3 nucleotides are TGCAGTGCTAGAGATTGGGGCCTAGCGGGACGGGGGGACACAGATACGCAGTATTTT.

This chain joins TRBV10-3 and TRBJ2-5; 16 nucleotides align to TRBD2. The CDR3 is 16 residues long. V was clipped by 3 bases and J by 4 bases; unmatched bases: 2. Germline-derived CDR1 and CDR2 are ENHRY and SYGVKD. This CDR3 is CAISDGTSGRGETQYF. In nucleotides, the CDR3 is TGTGCCATCAGTGACGGGACTAGCGGGAGGGGAGAGACCCAGTACTTC.

The V and J genes are TRBV12-3 or TRBV12-4 and TRBJ1-6; D is possibly TRBD1 (5 bases). Trimming removed 4 bases at V and 10 bases at J, with 17 bases between. This CDR3 has 15 amino acids. CDR3 in DNA: TGTGCCAGCAGTTCAACAGGAGGTCTAGGATCACCCCTCCACTTT. Its protein product is CASSSTGGLGSPLHF.

This clonotype was seen ten or more times. The chain has TRBV4-2 and TRBJ2-1; 7 nucleotides line up with TRBD1. V shed 4 bases and J 0 bases; nucleotides not matched to a gene: 0. Germline V lookup: CDR1 LGHNA, CDR2 YNFKEQ. The CDR3 loop spans 14 amino acids. In nucleotides, the CDR3 is TGTGCCAGCAGCCCAGGGGGCTCCTACAATGAGCAGTTCTTC. Its protein product is CASSPGGSYNEQFF.

At least ten counts were recorded for this clonotype. The J gene is TRBJ2-3, the V gene TRBV5-6; TRBD2 matches 12 bases. CDR1 and CDR2 (germline): SGHDT, YYEEEE. The CDR3 contains 18 residues. V shed 4 bases and J 8 bases; nucleotides not matched to a gene: 17. CDR3 amino acids: CASSLIGTSGGKKGTQYF. The CDR3 nucleotides read TGTGCCAGCAGCCTTATTGGAACTAGCGGGGGGAAAAAAGGTACGCAGTATTTT.

This clonotype was observed at least ten times. CDR3 sequence: CASGGVSGYEQYF. CDR3 bases: TGTGCCAGCGGGGGGGTGTCTGGCTACGAGCAGTACTTC. The chain uses TRBV6-6 and TRBJ2-7; 7 nucleotides agree with TRBD2. V dropped 8 bases and J dropped 3; count of bases not matched to a gene: 7. Germline V gene sequence: CDR1 MNHNY, CDR2 SVGAGI (reference sequence). The CDR3 has 13 residues.

This clonotype was recorded at least ten times. The chain links TRBV18 to TRBJ1-2; tentative D call: TRBD1 (5 bases). CDR3 length equals 12 residues. Trimming took off 5 bases at V and 9 bases at J, with 13 bases between the two ends. Per germline, CDR1 KGHSH and CDR2 LQKENI. This CDR3 reads CASSLNRPRYTF. The CDR3 DNA reads as TGTGCCAGCTCATTAAACAGGCCCCGCTACACCTTC.

This clonotype was counted many times. J is TRBJ1-5 and V is TRBV6-6; the match to TRBD1 covers 7 bases. Germline-derived CDR1 and CDR2 are MNHNY and SVGAGI (reference sequence). The CDR3 totals 15 residues. The J segment lost 3 bases and the V segment lost 7 bases, leaving 9 bases of the junction unmatched. The CDR3 protein is CASTFGTANNQPQHF. The CDR3 region has the DNA TGTGCCAGCACCTTTGGGACAGCTAACAATCAGCCCCAGCATTTT.

This rearrangement joins TRBV5-4 to TRBJ2-2; D is perhaps TRBD1 (7 bases). CDR3 length: 16 amino acids. Deletions cut 0 bases from V and 0 bases from J, with 9 bases between. Germline CDR1 is SGHNT and CDR2 is YYREEE (reference sequence). The CDR3 reads CASSLAGGTNTGELFF. The CDR3 nucleotides read TGTGCCAGCAGCTTGGCAGGGGGGACGAACACCGGGGAGCTGTTTTTT.

This clonotype was picked up a small number of times. The chain combines TRBV12-3 or TRBV12-4 with TRBJ2-3; 7 bases agree with TRBD2. The CDR3 runs to 15 residues. J lost 6 bases, V lost 3 bases, and 9 bases had no gene match. CDR3 coding DNA: TGTGCCAGCAGTTTCGGGGACTTCGGGGGGGATACGCAGTATTTT. Encoded protein: CASSFGDFGGDTQYF.

Notes on this clonotype: Lacking the conserved final phenylalanine or tryptophan, this CDR3 likely reflects a read error. The rearrangement uses TRBV12-3 or TRBV12-4 and TRBJ2-5; weak D call: TRBD2 (5 bases). This CDR3 contains 13 residues. Trimming removed 6 bases from V and 7 bases from J, with 15 bases in between. This CDR3 is CASSLADRGTQYL. For the CDR3, the DNA is TGTGCCAGCAGCCTCGCGGACCGGGGGACCCAGTACCTC.

A note on this clonotype: A much larger clone sits a single nucleotide away, making a read error possible. The chain carries TRBV20-1 and TRBJ2-7; either TRBD1 or TRBD2 may supply D (5 bases each). Trimming left V 6 bases short and J 6 bases short, with 21 bases between. The germline V gene encodes CDR1 DFQATT and CDR2 SNEGSKA (reference sequence). The CDR3 loop spans 14 amino acids. CDR3 coding DNA: TGCAGTGCCAAGGGGAGAGGTCCCCTAACCGAGCAGTACTTC. This codes for CSAKGRGPLTEQYF.

The sample holds many counts of this clonotype. The J gene is TRBJ1-5, the V gene TRBV4-3, with a possible D match to TRBD1 (5 bases). Germline lookup yields CDR1 LGHNA and CDR2 YSLEER. V gave up 2 bases and J gave up 12 bases, with 14 bases separating them. The CDR3 sequence is 13 residues long. The CDR3 loop is CASSQYRRDFQHF. The CDR3 nucleotides are TGCGCCAGCAGCCAATATCGTAGGGACTTCCAGCATTTT.